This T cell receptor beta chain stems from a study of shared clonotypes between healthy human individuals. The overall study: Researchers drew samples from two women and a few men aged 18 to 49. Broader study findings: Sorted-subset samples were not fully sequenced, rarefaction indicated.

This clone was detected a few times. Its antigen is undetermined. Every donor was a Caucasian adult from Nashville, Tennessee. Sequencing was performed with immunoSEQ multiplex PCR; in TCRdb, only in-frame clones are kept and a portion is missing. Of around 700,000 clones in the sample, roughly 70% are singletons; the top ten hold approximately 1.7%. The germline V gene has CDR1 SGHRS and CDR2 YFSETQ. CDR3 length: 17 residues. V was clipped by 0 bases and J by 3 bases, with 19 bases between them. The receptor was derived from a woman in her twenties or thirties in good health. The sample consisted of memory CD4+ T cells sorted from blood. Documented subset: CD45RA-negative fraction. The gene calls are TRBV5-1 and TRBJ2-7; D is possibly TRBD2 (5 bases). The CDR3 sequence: CASSLAGVGSSNYEQYF. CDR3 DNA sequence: TGCGCCAGCAGCTTGGCCGGGGTAGGGTCAAGTAACTACGAGCAGTACTTC.